This T cell receptor beta chain was observed in a study of T cell responses to AZD1222 COVID-19 vaccine. This clone has a single count. What it binds is not known. TCRdb's copy holds only in-frame clones and misses some; the assay was immunoSEQ multiplex PCR. This sample carries 70,000 to 90,000 clones, around 80% of them seen once, and the ten largest clones take roughly 21%. Whole-study results and caveats: The donors showed a predominance of white British ancestry and of females, with possible underestimation of clonal diversity. Close to half of all spike-specific TCRs reportedly target regions of the variants that are unmutated.

The CDR3 contains 17 residues. V was clipped by 1 base and J by 0 bases; unmatched bases: 9. Germline V gene lookup returns CDR1 SGHNT and CDR2 YYREEE (reference sequence). Sequencing was performed on peripheral blood, taken on day 0 of AZD1222 vaccination. The sequence came from an adult in good health. J is TRBJ2-7 and V is TRBV5-4; 8 nucleotides agree with TRBD2. CDR3 residues: CASSLSGSAGGSYEQYF. CDR3 in DNA: TGTGCCAGCAGCTTGTCAGGCTCCGCGGGGGGCTCCTACGAGCAGTACTTC.